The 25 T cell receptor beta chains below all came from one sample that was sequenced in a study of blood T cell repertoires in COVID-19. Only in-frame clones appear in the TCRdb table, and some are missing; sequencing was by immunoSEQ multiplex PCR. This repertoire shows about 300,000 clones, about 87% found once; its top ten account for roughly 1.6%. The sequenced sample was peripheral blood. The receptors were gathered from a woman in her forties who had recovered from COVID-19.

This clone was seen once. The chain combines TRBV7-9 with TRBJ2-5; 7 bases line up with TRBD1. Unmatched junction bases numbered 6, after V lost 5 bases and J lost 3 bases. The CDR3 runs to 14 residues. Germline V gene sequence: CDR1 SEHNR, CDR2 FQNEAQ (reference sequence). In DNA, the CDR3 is TGTGCCAGCAGCGCCGGGACAGTTGAAGAGACCCAGTACTTC. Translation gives CASSAGTVEETQYF.

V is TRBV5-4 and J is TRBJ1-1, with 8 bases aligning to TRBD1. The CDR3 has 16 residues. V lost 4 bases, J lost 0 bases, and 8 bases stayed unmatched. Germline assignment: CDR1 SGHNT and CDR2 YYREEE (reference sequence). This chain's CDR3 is CASSPAAGGLNTEAFF. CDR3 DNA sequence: TGTGCCAGCAGCCCCGCGGCAGGGGGCCTGAACACTGAAGCTTTCTTT.

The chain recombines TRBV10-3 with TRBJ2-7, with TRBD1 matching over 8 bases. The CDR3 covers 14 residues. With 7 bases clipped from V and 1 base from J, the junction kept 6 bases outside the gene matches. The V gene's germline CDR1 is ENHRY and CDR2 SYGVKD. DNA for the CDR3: TGTGCCATCACTCTAGACAGGGGATCCTACGAGCAGTACTTC. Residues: CAITLDRGSYEQYF.

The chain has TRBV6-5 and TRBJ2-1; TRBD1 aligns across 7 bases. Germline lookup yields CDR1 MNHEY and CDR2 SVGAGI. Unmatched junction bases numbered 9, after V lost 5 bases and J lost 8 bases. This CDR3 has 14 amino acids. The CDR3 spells CASSPITGVHEQFF. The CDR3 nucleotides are TGTGCCAGCAGTCCTATCACAGGGGTTCATGAGCAGTTCTTC.

The CDR3 nucleotides read TGTGCCAGCAGCTTAGGCCGGGGGGGCCGCGAGACCCAGTACTTC. It specifies CASSLGRGGRETQYF. The chain has TRBV11-2 and TRBJ2-5; 8 nucleotides agree with TRBD2. The CDR3 extends over 15 amino acids. The V gene's germline CDR1 is SGHAT and CDR2 FQNNGV. Trimming removed 1 base from V and 5 bases from J; junction bases left unmatched: 6.

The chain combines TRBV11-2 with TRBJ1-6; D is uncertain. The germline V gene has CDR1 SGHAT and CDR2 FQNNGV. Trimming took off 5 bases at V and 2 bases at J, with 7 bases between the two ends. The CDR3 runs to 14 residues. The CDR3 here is CASSRVAYNSPLHF. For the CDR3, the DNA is TGTGCCAGCAGCCGAGTAGCCTATAATTCACCCCTCCACTTT.

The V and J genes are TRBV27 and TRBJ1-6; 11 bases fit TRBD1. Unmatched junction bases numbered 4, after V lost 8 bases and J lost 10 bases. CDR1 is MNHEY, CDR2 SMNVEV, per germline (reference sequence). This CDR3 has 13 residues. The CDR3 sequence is CASGTGGVSPLHF. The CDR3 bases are TGTGCCAGCGGGACAGGGGGAGTGTCACCCCTCCACTTT.

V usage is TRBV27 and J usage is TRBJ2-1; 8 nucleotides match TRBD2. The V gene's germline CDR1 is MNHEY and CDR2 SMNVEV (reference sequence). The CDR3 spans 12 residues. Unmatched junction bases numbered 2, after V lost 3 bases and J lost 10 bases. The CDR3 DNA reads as TGTGCCAGCAGTTTCGGCGGGAGGGAGCAGTTCTTC. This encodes CASSFGGREQFF.

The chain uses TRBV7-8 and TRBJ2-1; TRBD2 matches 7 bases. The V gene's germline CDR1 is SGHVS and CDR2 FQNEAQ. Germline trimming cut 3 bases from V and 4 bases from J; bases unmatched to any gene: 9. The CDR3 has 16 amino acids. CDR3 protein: CASSFVWTSWYNEQFF. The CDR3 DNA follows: TGTGCCAGCAGCTTCGTGTGGACTAGTTGGTACAATGAGCAGTTCTTC.

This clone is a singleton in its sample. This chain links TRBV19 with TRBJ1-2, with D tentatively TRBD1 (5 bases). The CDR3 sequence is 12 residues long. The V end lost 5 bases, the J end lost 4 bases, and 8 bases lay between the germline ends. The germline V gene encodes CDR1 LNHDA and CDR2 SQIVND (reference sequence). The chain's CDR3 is CASSPGVYGYTF. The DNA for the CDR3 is TGTGCCAGTAGTCCGGGGGTCTATGGCTACACCTTC. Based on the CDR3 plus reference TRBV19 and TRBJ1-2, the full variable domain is DGGITQSPKYLFRKEGQNVTLSCEQNLNHDAMYWYRQDPGQGLRLIYYSQIVNDFQKGDIAEGYSVSREKKESFPLTVTSAQKNPTAFYLCASSPGVYGYTFGSGTRLTVV.

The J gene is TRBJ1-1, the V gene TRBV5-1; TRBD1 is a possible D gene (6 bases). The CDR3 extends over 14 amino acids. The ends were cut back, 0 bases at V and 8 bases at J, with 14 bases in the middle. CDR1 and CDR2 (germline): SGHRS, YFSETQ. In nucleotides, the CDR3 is TGCGCCAGCAGCTTGGACGGGACACCTGACGAAGCTTTCTTT. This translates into CASSLDGTPDEAFF.

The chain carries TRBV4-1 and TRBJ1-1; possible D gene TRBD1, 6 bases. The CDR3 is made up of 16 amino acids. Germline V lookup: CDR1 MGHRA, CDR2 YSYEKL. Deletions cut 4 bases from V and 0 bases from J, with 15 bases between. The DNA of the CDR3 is TGCGCCAGCAGCCCCCAAAACAGGGACCTGAACACTGAAGCTTTCTTT. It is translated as CASSPQNRDLNTEAFF.

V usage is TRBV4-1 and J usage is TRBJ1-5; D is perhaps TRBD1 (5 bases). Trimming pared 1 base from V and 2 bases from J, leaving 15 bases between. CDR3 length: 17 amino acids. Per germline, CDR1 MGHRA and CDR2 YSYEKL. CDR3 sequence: CASSQGKGDGGNQPQHF. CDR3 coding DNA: TGCGCCAGCAGCCAAGGGAAAGGGGATGGGGGCAATCAGCCCCAGCATTTT.

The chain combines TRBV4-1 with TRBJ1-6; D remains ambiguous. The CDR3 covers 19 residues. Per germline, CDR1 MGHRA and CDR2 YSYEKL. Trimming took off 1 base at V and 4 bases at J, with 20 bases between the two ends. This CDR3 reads CASSQGSPGGEGYNSPLHF. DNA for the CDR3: TGCGCCAGCAGCCAAGGTTCCCCTGGCGGGGAGGGTTATAATTCACCCCTCCACTTT.

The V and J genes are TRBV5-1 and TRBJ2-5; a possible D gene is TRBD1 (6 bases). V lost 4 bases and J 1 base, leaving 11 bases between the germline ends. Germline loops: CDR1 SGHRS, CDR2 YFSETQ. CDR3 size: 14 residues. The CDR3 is CASSPQDSQETQYF. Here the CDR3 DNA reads TGCGCCAGCAGCCCGCAGGACAGCCAAGAGACCCAGTACTTC.

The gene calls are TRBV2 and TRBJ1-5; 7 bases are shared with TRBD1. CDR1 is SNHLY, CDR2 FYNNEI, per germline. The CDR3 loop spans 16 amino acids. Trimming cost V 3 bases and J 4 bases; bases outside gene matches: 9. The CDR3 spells CASSDQGGASNQPQHF. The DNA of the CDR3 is TGTGCCAGCAGTGATCAGGGGGGAGCCTCAAATCAGCCCCAGCATTTT.

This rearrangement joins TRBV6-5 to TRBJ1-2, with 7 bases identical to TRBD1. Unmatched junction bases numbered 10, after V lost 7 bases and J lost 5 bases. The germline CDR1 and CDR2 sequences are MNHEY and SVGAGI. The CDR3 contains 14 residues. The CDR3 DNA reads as TGTGCCAGCACCCTCTGGGACAGCAATTATGGCTACACCTTC. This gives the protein CASTLWDSNYGYTF.

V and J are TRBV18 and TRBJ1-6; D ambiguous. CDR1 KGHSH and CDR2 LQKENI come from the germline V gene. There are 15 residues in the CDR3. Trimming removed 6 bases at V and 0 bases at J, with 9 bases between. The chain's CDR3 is CASSPMSSYNSPLHF. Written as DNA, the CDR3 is TGTGCCAGCTCTCCCATGAGCTCCTATAATTCACCCCTCCACTTT.

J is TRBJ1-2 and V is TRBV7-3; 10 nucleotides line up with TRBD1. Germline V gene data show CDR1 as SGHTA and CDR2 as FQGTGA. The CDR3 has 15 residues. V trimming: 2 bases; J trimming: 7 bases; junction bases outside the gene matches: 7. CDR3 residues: CASSLQWTGGIGYTF. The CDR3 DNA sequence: TGTGCCAGCAGCTTACAATGGACAGGGGGAATTGGCTACACCTTC.

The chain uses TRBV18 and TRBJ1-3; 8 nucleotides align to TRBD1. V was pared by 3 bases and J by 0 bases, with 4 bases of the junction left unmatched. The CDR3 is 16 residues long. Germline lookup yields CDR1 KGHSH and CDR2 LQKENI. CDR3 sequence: CASSPRDRPSGNTIYF. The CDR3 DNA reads TGTGCCAGCTCACCCAGGGACAGGCCCTCTGGAAACACCATATATTTT.

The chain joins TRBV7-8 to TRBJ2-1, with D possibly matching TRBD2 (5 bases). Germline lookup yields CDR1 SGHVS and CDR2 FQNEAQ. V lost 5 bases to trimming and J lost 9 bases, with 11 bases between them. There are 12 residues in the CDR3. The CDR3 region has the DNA TGTGCCAGCAGCCTCTTACTAGGTGAGCAGTTCTTC. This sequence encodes CASSLLLGEQFF. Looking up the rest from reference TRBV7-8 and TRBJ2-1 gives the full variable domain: GAGVSQSPRYKVAKRGQDVALRCDPISGHVSLFWYQQALGQGPEFLTYFQNEAQLDKSGLPSDRFFAERPEGSVSTLKIQRTQQEDSAVYLCASSLLLGEQFFGPGTRLTVL.

The CDR3 sequence: CASTLRQVGTEAFF. The CDR3 nucleotides read TGTGCCAGCACCCTTAGACAGGTGGGGACTGAAGCTTTCTTT. V is TRBV6-5 and J is TRBJ1-1; possible D gene TRBD1, 6 bases. Germline CDR1 MNHEY, CDR2 SVGAGI. CDR3 length: 14 residues. V dropped 7 bases and J dropped 5 bases, with 17 bases sitting between them.

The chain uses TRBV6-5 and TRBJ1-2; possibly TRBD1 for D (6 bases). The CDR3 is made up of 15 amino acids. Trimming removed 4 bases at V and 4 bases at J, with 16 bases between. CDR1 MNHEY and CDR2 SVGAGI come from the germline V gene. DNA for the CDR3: TGTGCCAGCAGTTCGCCGAGGACAGCCTTCTATGGCTACACCTTC. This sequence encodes CASSSPRTAFYGYTF.

For the CDR3, the DNA is TGTGCCAGCAGCGGGACAGGTGAGACTGAAGCTTTCTTT. Translating gives CASSGTGETEAFF. The chain combines TRBV6-1 with TRBJ1-1; TRBD1 aligns across 8 bases. Germline CDR1 and CDR2: MNHNS and SASEGT. Trimming removed 6 bases from V and 5 bases from J; junction bases left unmatched: 5. The length of the CDR3 is 13 residues.

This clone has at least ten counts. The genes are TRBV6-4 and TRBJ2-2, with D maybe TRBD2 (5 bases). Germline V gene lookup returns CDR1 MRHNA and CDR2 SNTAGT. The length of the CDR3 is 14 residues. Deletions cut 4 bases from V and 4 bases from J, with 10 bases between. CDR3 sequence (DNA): TGTGCCAGCAGTGCCGAGGGCGGCACCGGGGAGCTGTTTTTT. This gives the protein CASSAEGGTGELFF.